The text below deals with one T cell receptor (beta chain). TCRdb re-called the 5' RACE reads through MiXCR, storing one row per CDR3 protein. The data show 350,000 to 450,000 distinct CDR3 sequences, approximately 17% seen once. The data stem from a study of identical twins. This CDR3 has 12 amino acids. CDR1 is SGHTA, CDR2 FQGNSA, per germline. Trimming took 5 bases from V and 6 from J, leaving 10 bases between them. The chain joins TRBV7-2 to TRBJ2-5; unclear D gene. Source material: naive T cells sorted from blood. The clonotype comes from a man aged 45-65 years in good health. In DNA, the CDR3 is TGTGCCAGCAGCCCCCAACCCCAGACCCAGTACTTC. Its protein is CASSPQPQTQYF. The complete variable domain, with remaining parts taken from reference TRBV7-2 and TRBJ2-5, reads GAGVSQSPSNKVTEKGKDVELRCDPISGHTALYWYRQSLGQGLEFLIYFQGNSAPDKSGLPSDRFSAERTGGSVSTLTIQRTQQEDSAVYLCASSPQPQTQYFGPGTRLLVL.